The entry below describes one T cell receptor (beta chain). Its target is unknown. The sample comes from a study of siplizumab effects on memory and regulatory T cells. Regarding the study as a whole: Phenotypic classification as naive or memory proved unattainable for roughly 75-97% of proliferating CD4+ or CD8+ clones. Sequences that were alloreactive and traceable to unstimulated CD4+ memory cells were significantly reduced by siplizumab. A minor fraction of alloreactive clones, and no more, mapped to unstimulated subsets.

Only in-frame clones appear in the TCRdb table, and some are missing; sequencing was by immunoSEQ multiplex PCR. The sample yields about 100,000 clones, 94% seen once. The source is a human donor in good health. The sequencing sample was made of Tregs sorted from blood.

CDR3 bases: TGTGCCAGCAGTTTAGGAAGGGGGCAGCCCCAGCATTTT. Residues: CASSLGRGQPQHF. This chain links TRBV28 with TRBJ1-5; D perhaps matches TRBD1 (6 bases). V was cut by 2 bases and J by 7 bases, with 9 bases left in between. CDR1 and CDR2 (germline): MDHEN, SYDVKM. CDR3 length equals 13 residues.